This entry is about one T cell receptor (beta chain). The target antigen is unknown. The data originate from a study of Ad26.COV2.S vaccination and SARS-CoV-2 variants. The germline gives CDR1 LNHNV, CDR2 YYDKDF (reference sequence). Between the trimmed V and J ends, which lost 5 bases and 10 bases, there was a span of 12 bases. The CDR3 has 13 residues. Treatment reported: over 15 received Ad26.COV2.S at low or high dose, single or two shots; five or six received placebo; per-sample allocation not given. Sampling happened 63 days after the first vaccine or placebo injection. Findings of the study overall: Using TCR breadth and depth analyses may have led to underestimated total T cell responses. CD8+ and CD4+ T cells specific for spike reportedly responded with substantial breadth after vaccination.

TCRdb keeps only in-frame clones here, not all; method: immunoSEQ multiplex PCR. The table records more than 300,000 clones, approximately 86% of them present only once. This sample comprised peripheral blood, obtained in a trial of Ad26.COV2.S vaccine versus placebo. The chain is built from TRBV15 and TRBJ1-6; no reliable D call. The TCR originated in a person between 18 and 59 years old who received the Ad26.COV2.S COVID-19 vaccine or a placebo. In DNA, the CDR3 is TGTGCCACCAGCCGAACCTTGGGGTCACCCCTCCACTTT. It is translated as CATSRTLGSPLHF.